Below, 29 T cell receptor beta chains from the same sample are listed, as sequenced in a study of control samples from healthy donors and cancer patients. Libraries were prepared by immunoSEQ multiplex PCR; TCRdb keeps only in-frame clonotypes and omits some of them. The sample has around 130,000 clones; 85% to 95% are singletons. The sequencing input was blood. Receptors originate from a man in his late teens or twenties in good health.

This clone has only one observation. CDR3 residues: CASSEARGYYGYTF. CDR3 bases: TGTGCCAGCAGTGAAGCGAGAGGGTACTATGGCTACACCTTC. The chain links TRBV2 to TRBJ1-2; D unclear. With 0 bases removed from V and 3 bases from J, the gap between germline ends came to 8 bases. Looked up from germline, CDR1 is SNHLY and CDR2 is FYNNEI. This CDR3 spans 14 amino acids.

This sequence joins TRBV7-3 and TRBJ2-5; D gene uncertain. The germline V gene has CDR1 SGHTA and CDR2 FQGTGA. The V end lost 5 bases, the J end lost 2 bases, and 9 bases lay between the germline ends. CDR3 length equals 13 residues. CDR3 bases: TGTGCCAGCAGCAATAGACCACAAGAGACCCAGTACTTC. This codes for CASSNRPQETQYF.

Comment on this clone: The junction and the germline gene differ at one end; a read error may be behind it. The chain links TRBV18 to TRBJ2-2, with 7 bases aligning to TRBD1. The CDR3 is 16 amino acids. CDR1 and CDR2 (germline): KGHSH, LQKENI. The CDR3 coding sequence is TGTGCCAGCTCCCCACGACAGGGCGAGGGCACCGGGGAGCTGTTTTTT. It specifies CASSPRQGEGTGELFF. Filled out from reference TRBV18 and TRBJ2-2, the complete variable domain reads NAGVMQNPRHLVRRRGQEARLRCSPMKGHSHVYWYRQLPEEGLKFMVYLQKENIIDESGMPKERFSAEFPKEGPSILRIQQVVRGDSAAYFCASSPRQGEGTGELFFGEGSRLTVL.

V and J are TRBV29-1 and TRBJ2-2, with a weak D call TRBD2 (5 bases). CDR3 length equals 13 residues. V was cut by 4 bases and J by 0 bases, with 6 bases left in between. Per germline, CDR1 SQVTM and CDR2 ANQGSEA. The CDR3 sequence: CSVVGANTGELFF. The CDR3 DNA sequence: TGCAGCGTTGTGGGAGCGAACACCGGGGAGCTGTTTTTT.

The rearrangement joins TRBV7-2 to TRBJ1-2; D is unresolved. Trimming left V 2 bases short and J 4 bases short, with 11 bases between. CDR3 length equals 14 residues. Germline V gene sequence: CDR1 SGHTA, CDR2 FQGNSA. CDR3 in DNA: TGTGCCAGCAGCTTACTCTCTTCCGCCTATGGCTACACCTTC. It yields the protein CASSLLSSAYGYTF.

The CDR3 sequence: CASSALGTPNTGELFF. CDR3 coding DNA: TGCGCCAGCAGCGCGCTGGGGACACCGAACACCGGGGAGCTGTTTTTT. V is TRBV4-1 and J is TRBJ2-2; D perhaps matches TRBD1 (6 bases). V lost 5 bases to trimming and J lost 0 bases, with 13 bases between them. CDR1 and CDR2 from the germline V gene are MGHRA and YSYEKL. The CDR3 consists of 16 residues.

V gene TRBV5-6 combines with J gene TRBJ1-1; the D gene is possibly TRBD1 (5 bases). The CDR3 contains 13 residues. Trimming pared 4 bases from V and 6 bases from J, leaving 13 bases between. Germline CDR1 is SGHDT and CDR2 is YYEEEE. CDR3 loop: CASSAFRDAEAFF. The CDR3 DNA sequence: TGTGCCAGCAGCGCTTTCAGGGACGCTGAAGCTTTCTTT.

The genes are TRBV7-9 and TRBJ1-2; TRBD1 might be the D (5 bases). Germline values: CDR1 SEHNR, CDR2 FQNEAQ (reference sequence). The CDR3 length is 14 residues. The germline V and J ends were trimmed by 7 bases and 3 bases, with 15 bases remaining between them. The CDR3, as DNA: TGTGCCAGCACCACCTGGGGCAAATACTATGGCTACACCTTC. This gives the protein CASTTWGKYYGYTF.

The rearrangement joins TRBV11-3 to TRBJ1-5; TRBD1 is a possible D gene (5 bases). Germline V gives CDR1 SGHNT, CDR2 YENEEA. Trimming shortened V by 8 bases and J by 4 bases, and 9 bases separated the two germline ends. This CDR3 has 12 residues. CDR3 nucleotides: TGTGCCAGCCGGGACCCAAATCAGCCCCAGCATTTT. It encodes CASRDPNQPQHF.

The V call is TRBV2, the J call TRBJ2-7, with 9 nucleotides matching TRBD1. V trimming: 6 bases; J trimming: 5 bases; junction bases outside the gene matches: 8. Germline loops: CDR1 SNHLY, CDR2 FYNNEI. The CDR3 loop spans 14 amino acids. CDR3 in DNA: TGTGCCAGCAGGCCGGGACAGGGCTGGCACGAGCAGTACTTC. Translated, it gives CASRPGQGWHEQYF.

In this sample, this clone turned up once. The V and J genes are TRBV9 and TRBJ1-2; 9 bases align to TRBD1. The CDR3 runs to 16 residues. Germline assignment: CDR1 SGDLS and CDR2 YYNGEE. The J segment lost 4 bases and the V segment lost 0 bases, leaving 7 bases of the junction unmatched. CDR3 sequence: CASSVEGTGSLYGYTF. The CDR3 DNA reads TGTGCCAGCAGCGTAGAGGGGACAGGGTCTCTCTATGGCTACACCTTC.

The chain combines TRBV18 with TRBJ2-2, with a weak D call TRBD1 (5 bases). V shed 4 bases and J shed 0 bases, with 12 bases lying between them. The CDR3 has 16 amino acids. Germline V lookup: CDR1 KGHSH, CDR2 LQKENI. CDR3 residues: CASSRRWGPNTGELFF. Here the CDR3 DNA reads TGTGCCAGCTCACGACGGTGGGGCCCGAACACCGGGGAGCTGTTTTTT. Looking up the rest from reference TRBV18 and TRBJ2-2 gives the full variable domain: NAGVMQNPRHLVRRRGQEARLRCSPMKGHSHVYWYRQLPEEGLKFMVYLQKENIIDESGMPKERFSAEFPKEGPSILRIQQVVRGDSAAYFCASSRRWGPNTGELFFGEGSRLTVL.

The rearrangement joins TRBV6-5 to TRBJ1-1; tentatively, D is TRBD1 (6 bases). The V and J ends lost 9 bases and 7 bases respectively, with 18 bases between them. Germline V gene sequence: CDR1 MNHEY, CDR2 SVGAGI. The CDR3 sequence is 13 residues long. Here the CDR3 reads CASHRKGVNEAFF. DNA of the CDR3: TGTGCCAGTCATAGAAAGGGGGTGAATGAAGCTTTCTTT.

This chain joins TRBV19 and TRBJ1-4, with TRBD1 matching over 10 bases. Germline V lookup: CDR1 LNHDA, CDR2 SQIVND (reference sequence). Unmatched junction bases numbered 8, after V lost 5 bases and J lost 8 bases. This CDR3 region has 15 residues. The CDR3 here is CASSPPRQGAEKLFF. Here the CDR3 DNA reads TGTGCCAGTAGTCCACCCCGACAGGGGGCCGAAAAACTGTTTTTT.

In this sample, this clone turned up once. CDR3 bases: TGCGCCAGCAGCTTGGGACAGTCAAGGGGAAATGAAAAACTGTTTTTT. Encoded protein: CASSLGQSRGNEKLFF. The V gene is TRBV5-1, the J gene TRBJ1-4; possibly TRBD1 for D (5 bases). Trimming took off 0 bases at V and 5 bases at J, with 14 bases between the two ends. The CDR3 consists of 16 residues. Germline CDR1 is SGHRS and CDR2 is YFSETQ.

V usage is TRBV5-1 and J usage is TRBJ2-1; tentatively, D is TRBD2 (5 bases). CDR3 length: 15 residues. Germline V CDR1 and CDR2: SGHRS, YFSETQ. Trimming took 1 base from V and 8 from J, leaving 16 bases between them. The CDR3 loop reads CASSLWSGPRDEQFF. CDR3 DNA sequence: TGCGCCAGCAGCTTGTGGAGCGGCCCTAGGGATGAGCAGTTCTTC.

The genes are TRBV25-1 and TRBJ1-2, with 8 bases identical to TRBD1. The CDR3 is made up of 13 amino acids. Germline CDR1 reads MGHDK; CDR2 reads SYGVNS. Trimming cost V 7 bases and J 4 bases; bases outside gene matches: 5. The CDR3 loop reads CASKQGGVYGYTF. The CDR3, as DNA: TGTGCCAGCAAACAGGGGGGTGTCTATGGCTACACCTTC.

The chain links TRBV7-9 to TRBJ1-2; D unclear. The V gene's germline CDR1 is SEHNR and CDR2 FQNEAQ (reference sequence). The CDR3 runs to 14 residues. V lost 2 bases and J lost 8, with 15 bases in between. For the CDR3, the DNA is TGTGCCAGCAGCTTATATTTGGCAGATGAGGGCTACACCTTC. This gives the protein CASSLYLADEGYTF.

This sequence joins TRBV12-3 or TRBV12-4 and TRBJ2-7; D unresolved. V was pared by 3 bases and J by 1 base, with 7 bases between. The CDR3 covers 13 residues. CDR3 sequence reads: CASSFGRSYEQYF. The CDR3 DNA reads TGTGCCAGCAGTTTTGGGCGGTCCTACGAGCAGTACTTC.

CDR3 nucleotides: TGTGCCAGTAGTATAGCCGGGCCGCCAAACTATAATTCACCCCTCCACTTT. It yields the protein CASSIAGPPNYNSPLHF. The chain has TRBV19 and TRBJ1-6; D is uncertain. Trimming took off 1 base at V and 3 bases at J, with 13 bases between the two ends. The CDR3 length is 17 residues. Germline CDR1 LNHDA, CDR2 SQIVND (reference sequence).

CDR3 amino acids: CASSLESSGRQETQYF. In DNA form, the CDR3 reads TGTGCCAGCAGCTTAGAGTCTAGCGGGCGACAAGAGACCCAGTACTTC. The chain has TRBV7-6 and TRBJ2-5, with 8 bases fitting TRBD2. The CDR3 has 16 residues. Trimming took 1 base from V and 2 from J; bases not matched to a gene: 6. Per the germline V gene, CDR1 is SGHVS and CDR2 is FNYEAQ.

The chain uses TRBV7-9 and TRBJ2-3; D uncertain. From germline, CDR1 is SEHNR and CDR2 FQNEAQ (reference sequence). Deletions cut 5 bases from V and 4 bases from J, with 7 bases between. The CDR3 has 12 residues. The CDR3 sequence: CASSAVSDTQYF. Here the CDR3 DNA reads TGTGCCAGCAGCGCAGTGTCAGATACGCAGTATTTT.

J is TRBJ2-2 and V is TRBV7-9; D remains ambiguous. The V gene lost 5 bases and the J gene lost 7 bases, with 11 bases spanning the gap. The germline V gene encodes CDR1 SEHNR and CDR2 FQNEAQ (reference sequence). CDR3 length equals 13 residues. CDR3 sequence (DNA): TGTGCCAGCAGCCGCCCAGGCCTCGGGGAGCTGTTTTTT. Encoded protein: CASSRPGLGELFF.

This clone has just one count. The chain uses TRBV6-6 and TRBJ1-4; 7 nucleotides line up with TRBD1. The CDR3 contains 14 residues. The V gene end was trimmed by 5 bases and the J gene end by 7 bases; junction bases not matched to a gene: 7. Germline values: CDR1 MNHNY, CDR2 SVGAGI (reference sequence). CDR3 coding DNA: TGTGCCAGCAGTATCCAGGGGGGAAGTGAAAAACTGTTTTTT. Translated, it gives CASSIQGGSEKLFF.

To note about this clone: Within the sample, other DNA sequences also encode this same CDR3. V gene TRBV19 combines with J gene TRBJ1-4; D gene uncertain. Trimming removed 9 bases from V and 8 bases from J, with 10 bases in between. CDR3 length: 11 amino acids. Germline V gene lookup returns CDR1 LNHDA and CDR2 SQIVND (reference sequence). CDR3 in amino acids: CASFAGEKLFF. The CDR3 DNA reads TGTGCCAGCTTCGCGGGCGAAAAACTGTTTTTT.

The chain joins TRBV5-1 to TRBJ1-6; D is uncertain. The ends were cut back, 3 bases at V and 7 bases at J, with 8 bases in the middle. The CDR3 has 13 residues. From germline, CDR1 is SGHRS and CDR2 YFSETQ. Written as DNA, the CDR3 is TGCGCCAGCAGCTCCTTGACCAATTCACCCCTCCACTTT. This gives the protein CASSSLTNSPLHF.

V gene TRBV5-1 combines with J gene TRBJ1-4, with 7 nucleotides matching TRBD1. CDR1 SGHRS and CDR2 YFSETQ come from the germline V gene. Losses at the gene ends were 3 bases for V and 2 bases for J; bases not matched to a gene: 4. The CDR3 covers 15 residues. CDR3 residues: CASSSGTVTNEKLFF. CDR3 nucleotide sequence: TGCGCCAGCAGCTCCGGGACAGTGACTAATGAAAAACTGTTTTTT. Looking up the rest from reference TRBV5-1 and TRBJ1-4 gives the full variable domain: KAGVTQTPRYLIKTRGQQVTLSCSPISGHRSVSWYQQTPGQGLQFLFEYFSETQRNKGNFPGRFSGRQFSNSRSEMNVSTLELGDSALYLCASSSGTVTNEKLFFGSGTQLSVL.

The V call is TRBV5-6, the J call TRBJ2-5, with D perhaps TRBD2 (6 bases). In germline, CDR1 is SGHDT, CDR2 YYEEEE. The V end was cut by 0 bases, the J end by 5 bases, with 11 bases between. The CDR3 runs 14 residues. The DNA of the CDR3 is TGTGCCAGCAGCTTGGGGCTTGGGGGGGAGACCCAGTACTTC. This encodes CASSLGLGGETQYF.

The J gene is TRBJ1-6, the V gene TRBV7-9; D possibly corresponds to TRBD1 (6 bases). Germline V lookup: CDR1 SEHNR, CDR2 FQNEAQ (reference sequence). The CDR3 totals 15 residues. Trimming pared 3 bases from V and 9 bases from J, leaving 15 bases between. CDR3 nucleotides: TGTGCCAGCAGCTTTCCCGACAGGTTGGGTTCACCCCTCCACTTT. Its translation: CASSFPDRLGSPLHF.